One sample yielded the 18 T cell receptor beta chains listed below, sequenced in a study of T cell responses to AZD1222 COVID-19 vaccine. Data came from immunoSEQ multiplex PCR; TCRdb stores just in-frame clones and leaves some out. The sample includes some 140,000 clones, around 90% of them seen just once. Sequenced material: peripheral blood, taken 28 days after the second AZD1222 dose. The receptors derive from an adult who received the AZD1222 COVID-19 vaccine.

The chain carries TRBV7-2 and TRBJ2-1; 8 bases align to TRBD1. The germline V gene has CDR1 SGHTA and CDR2 FQGNSA. The CDR3 has 15 amino acids. After removal of 3 bases from V and 2 bases from J, the junction contained 3 bases not matched to a gene. CDR3: CASSFQGAPYNEQFF. CDR3 sequence (DNA): TGTGCCAGCAGCTTCCAGGGGGCCCCCTACAATGAGCAGTTCTTC.

The gene calls are TRBV6-5 and TRBJ1-1; D gene uncertain. Germline CDR1 is MNHEY and CDR2 is SVGAGI. Deletions cut 5 bases from V and 1 base from J, with 8 bases between. The CDR3 is 13 residues long. CDR3 bases: TGTGCCAGCAGTCCTACATCGAACACTGAAGCTTTCTTT. This codes for CASSPTSNTEAFF.

This rearrangement joins TRBV6-2 or TRBV6-3 to TRBJ1-3; D remains ambiguous. CDR1 is MNHEY, CDR2 SVGEGT, per germline. The CDR3 totals 16 residues. V was trimmed by 8 bases and J by 0 bases, leaving 17 bases between them. CDR3 loop: CASGRGPMSSGNTIYF. DNA for the CDR3: TGTGCCAGCGGCCGAGGACCGATGAGCTCTGGAAACACCATATATTTT.

CDR3 residues: CASSLQTGYSGDEQFF. CDR3 nucleotide sequence: TGTGCCAGCAGCTTACAAACAGGGTACTCTGGGGATGAGCAGTTCTTC. The chain links TRBV13 to TRBJ2-1, with a tentative D call TRBD1 (6 bases). The CDR3 totals 16 residues. Trimming pared 2 bases from V and 8 bases from J, leaving 19 bases between. CDR1 is PRHDT, CDR2 FYEKMQ, per germline (reference sequence).

The chain joins TRBV6-1 to TRBJ2-7; the D gene could be TRBD1 or TRBD2 (6 bases each). The CDR3 length is 16 residues. Germline V CDR1 and CDR2: MNHNS, SASEGT. V was trimmed by 4 bases and J by 1 base, leaving 17 bases between them. CDR3 loop: CASSAPGAGQSYEQYF. CDR3 nucleotide sequence: TGTGCCAGCAGTGCCCCGGGGGCCGGCCAATCCTACGAGCAGTACTTC.

This chain uses TRBV19 with TRBJ2-1, with 9 nucleotides matching TRBD2. The CDR3 runs 15 residues. Germline loops: CDR1 LNHDA, CDR2 SQIVND (reference sequence). With 5 bases clipped from V and 6 bases from J, the junction kept 8 bases outside the gene matches. CDR3 loop: CASSVGLAGINEQFF. The DNA for the CDR3 is TGTGCCAGTAGTGTTGGTCTAGCGGGGATCAATGAGCAGTTCTTC.

The V gene is TRBV5-8, the J gene TRBJ2-5, with unresolved D. The CDR3 consists of 15 residues. Germline-derived CDR1 and CDR2 are SGHTS and YDEGEE. V was pared by 4 bases and J by 4 bases, with 17 bases between. The CDR3 spells CASSGFSVVGETQYF. CDR3 bases: TGTGCCAGCAGCGGCTTTTCGGTGGTGGGAGAGACCCAGTACTTC.

V is TRBV30 and J is TRBJ1-4, with D uncertain. This CDR3 contains 13 residues. CDR1 GTSNPN and CDR2 SVGIG come from the germline V gene (reference sequence). Trimming removed 0 bases from V and 3 bases from J, with 5 bases in between. This CDR3 reads CAWSVGPNEKLFF. The CDR3 DNA follows: TGTGCCTGGAGTGTAGGGCCTAATGAAAAACTGTTTTTT.

The genes are TRBV7-2 and TRBJ2-7; D is perhaps TRBD2 (5 bases). The CDR3 length is 14 residues. Germline V gives CDR1 SGHTA, CDR2 FQGNSA. V was pared by 4 bases and J by 0 bases, with 10 bases between. In DNA form, the CDR3 reads TGTGCCAGCAGCTCGGACTTGAGCTCCTACGAGCAGTACTTC. This encodes CASSSDLSSYEQYF.

The genes are TRBV6-5 and TRBJ1-3, with TRBD1 matching over 7 bases. From germline, CDR1 is MNHEY and CDR2 SVGAGI. With V trimmed by 4 bases and J by 0 bases, 6 bases remained unmatched. This CDR3 is 16 amino acids long. The CDR3 loop is CASSFGTVNSGNTIYF. The CDR3 bases are TGTGCCAGCAGTTTCGGGACAGTAAACTCTGGAAACACCATATATTTT.

The chain links TRBV25-1 to TRBJ1-6; tentatively, D is TRBD1 (5 bases). Trimming took off 5 bases at V and 8 bases at J, with 13 bases between the two ends. Germline CDR1 MGHDK, CDR2 SYGVNS. This CDR3 has 14 amino acids. The CDR3 protein is CASSWGRVDSPLHF. The CDR3 DNA sequence: TGTGCCAGCAGTTGGGGCAGGGTAGATTCACCCCTCCACTTT.

V gene TRBV19 combines with J gene TRBJ1-2, with TRBD1 matching over 7 bases. The CDR3 contains 14 residues. Germline trimming cut 7 bases from V and 4 bases from J; bases unmatched to any gene: 9. In germline, CDR1 is LNHDA, CDR2 SQIVND (reference sequence). CDR3 residues: CASNSRDRIYGYTF. The CDR3 nucleotides are TGTGCCAGTAACTCCCGGGACAGAATCTATGGCTACACCTTC. Supplemented by reference TRBV19 and TRBJ1-2, the full variable domain reads DGGITQSPKYLFRKEGQNVTLSCEQNLNHDAMYWYRQDPGQGLRLIYYSQIVNDFQKGDIAEGYSVSREKKESFPLTVTSAQKNPTAFYLCASNSRDRIYGYTFGSGTRLTVV.

V gene TRBV3-1 (or the pseudogene TRBV3-2) combines with J gene TRBJ1-5; no clear D. CDR3 length: 13 residues. The V end was cut by 1 base, the J end by 6 bases, with 7 bases between. CDR1 and CDR2 from the germline V gene are LGHDT and YNNKEL (reference sequence). CDR3 sequence: CASSQGGGQPQHF. In DNA form, the CDR3 reads TGTGCCAGCAGCCAAGGGGGAGGTCAGCCCCAGCATTTT.

V gene TRBV20-1 combines with J gene TRBJ2-5; D remains unclear. The V gene lost 0 bases and the J gene lost 5 bases, with 4 bases spanning the gap. The CDR3 is made up of 11 amino acids. The germline V gene has CDR1 DFQATT and CDR2 SNEGSKA (reference sequence). CDR3 sequence (DNA): TGCAGTGCTAGAGAGGCGGAGACCCAGTACTTC. Its protein is CSAREAETQYF.

V usage is TRBV11-3 and J usage is TRBJ2-7; D gene uncertain. V was shortened by 2 bases and J by 5 bases, with 13 bases between the two germline ends. The CDR3 contains 14 residues. Germline lookup yields CDR1 SGHNT and CDR2 YENEEA. The CDR3, as DNA: TGTGCCAGCAGCTTATGGACCGCTGGCGACGAGCAGTACTTC. Translating it yields CASSLWTAGDEQYF.

The chain links TRBV6-5 to TRBJ1-6, with TRBD1 matching over 8 bases. With 8 bases clipped from V and 10 bases from J, the junction kept 7 bases outside the gene matches. This CDR3 contains 13 residues. The V gene's germline CDR1 is MNHEY and CDR2 SVGAGI. In nucleotides, the CDR3 is TGTGCCAGCGGCCCAGGGGGCGTCTCACCCCTCCACTTT. This gives the protein CASGPGGVSPLHF.

The chain uses TRBV27 and TRBJ1-2; possibly TRBD1 for D (5 bases). Between the trimmed V and J ends, which lost 3 bases and 7 bases, there was a span of 21 bases. The CDR3 spans 16 residues. The germline gives CDR1 MNHEY, CDR2 SMNVEV (reference sequence). CDR3 sequence: CASSFSGTRALGGYTF. The CDR3 DNA reads TGTGCCAGCAGTTTCTCCGGGACCCGAGCTCTTGGTGGCTACACCTTC.

The chain has TRBV5-1 and TRBJ1-2; 8 positions agree with TRBD1. Germline assignment: CDR1 SGHRS and CDR2 YFSETQ. The length of the CDR3 is 14 residues. The V segment lost 2 bases and the J segment 7 bases; nucleotides outside the gene matches: 7. CDR3 in amino acids: CASSFQGAAGGYTF. CDR3 bases: TGCGCCAGCAGCTTCCAGGGGGCAGCGGGTGGCTACACCTTC.